These T cell receptor beta chains were read from a single sample in a study of T cell repertoires in cytomegalovirus infection. No antigen has been identified for these receptors. From the reads, TCRdb called clonotypes with MiXCR, one entry per CDR3 protein. The sample has approximately 590,000 distinct CDR3 sequences; under 45% are singletons. The sequenced sample was cultured PBMCs, obtained from culture after CMV antigen stimulation. These receptors were obtained from a human donor in good health (CMV status not recorded). Some clones in this sample may be carry-over from other donors' samples. The CDR3 runs from the conserved cysteine through the conserved F or W. The order of the fields is V gene, J gene, CDR3 length, CDR3 protein.

v_gene: TRBV7-6
j_gene: TRBJ1-2
len: 15
CDR3aa: CASSLQGPFDYGYTF

v_gene: TRBV6-2/TRBV6-3
j_gene: TRBJ2-7
len: 11
CDR3aa: CASSYVNEQYF

v_gene: TRBV4-2
j_gene: TRBJ1-1
len: 14
CDR3aa: CASSQDGGRREAFF

v_gene: TRBV11-2
j_gene: TRBJ2-4
len: 16
CDR3aa: CASSLDLSGGQNIQYF

v_gene: TRBV7-6
j_gene: TRBJ1-1
len: 14
CDR3aa: CASSLKLLGTEAFF

v_gene: TRBV5-5
j_gene: TRBJ1-1
len: 15
CDR3aa: CASSPTGTSNTEAFF

v_gene: TRBV7-4
j_gene: TRBJ2-1
len: 14
CDR3aa: CASFRGGTYNEQFF

v_gene: TRBV6-2/TRBV6-3
j_gene: TRBJ2-1
len: 16
CDR3aa: CASSVIAGGPSHEQFF

v_gene: TRBV12-3/TRBV12-4
j_gene: TRBJ2-1
len: 12
CDR3aa: CASRPGGDEQFF

v_gene: TRBV12-3/TRBV12-4
j_gene: TRBJ2-3
len: 12
CDR3aa: CASRPDGDTQYF

v_gene: TRBV12-3/TRBV12-4
j_gene: TRBJ2-1
len: 17
CDR3aa: CASSFWSSGTWGNEQFF

v_gene: TRBV29-1
j_gene: TRBJ1-2
len: 15
CDR3aa: CSVEAHGAGSIGYTF

v_gene: TRBV4-3
j_gene: TRBJ1-1
len: 15
CDR3aa: CASSQEVLNRAEAFF

v_gene: TRBV7-2
j_gene: TRBJ2-3
len: 17
CDR3aa: CASSPWTSKTGVVTQYF

v_gene: TRBV7-6
j_gene: TRBJ2-7
len: 14
CDR3aa: CASSLEAVTYEQYF

v_gene: TRBV3-1
j_gene: TRBJ1-1
len: 15
CDR3aa: CASSPRQAPGTEAFF

v_gene: TRBV19
j_gene: TRBJ1-2
len: 14
CDR3aa: CASTDRGSGYGYTF

v_gene: TRBV7-2
j_gene: TRBJ2-3
len: 16
CDR3aa: CASSLAIVRETDTQYF

v_gene: TRBV7-9
j_gene: TRBJ1-1
len: 15
CDR3aa: CASSPPGRGETEAFF

v_gene: TRBV7-4
j_gene: TRBJ2-7
len: 16
CDR3aa: CASSLAGTPFSYEQYF

v_gene: TRBV7-4
j_gene: TRBJ1-6
len: 18
CDR3aa: CASSLMGQGGLINSPLHF

v_gene: TRBV20-1
j_gene: TRBJ1-5
len: 14
CDR3aa: CSGIGASGNQPQHF

v_gene: TRBV29-1
j_gene: TRBJ1-5
len: 12
CDR3aa: CSVGQGDQPQHF

v_gene: TRBV2
j_gene: TRBJ2-5
len: 12
CDR3aa: CASNRNQETQYF

v_gene: TRBV4-3
j_gene: TRBJ2-1
len: 14
CDR3aa: CASSQWADYNEQFF

v_gene: TRBV7-4
j_gene: TRBJ1-2
len: 15
CDR3aa: CASTGRSVAGGGYTF

v_gene: TRBV7-2
j_gene: TRBJ1-1
len: 12
CDR3aa: CASSPEEGEAFF

v_gene: TRBV4-2
j_gene: TRBJ1-1
len: 21
CDR3aa: CASSQDQTSWGAKKRRTEAFF

v_gene: TRBV3-1
j_gene: TRBJ1-6
len: 15
CDR3aa: CASSPPEGGNSPLHF

v_gene: TRBV5-1
j_gene: TRBJ1-5
len: 19
CDR3aa: CASSTPGGLAYGSNQPQHF

v_gene: TRBV7-9
j_gene: TRBJ1-2
len: 14
CDR3aa: CASSRGERGVSYTF

v_gene: TRBV7-8
j_gene: TRBJ2-1
len: 14
CDR3aa: CASSLAGGYSEQFF

v_gene: TRBV7-8
j_gene: TRBJ2-7
len: 16
CDR3aa: CASSLAGAGGPGEQYF

v_gene: TRBV11-3
j_gene: TRBJ1-2
len: 18
CDR3aa: CASPPPGTDEKANYGYTF

v_gene: TRBV19
j_gene: TRBJ1-2
len: 14
CDR3aa: CASKRADGSYGYTF

v_gene: TRBV28
j_gene: TRBJ2-6
len: 16
CDR3aa: CASEASGSSGANVLTF

v_gene: TRBV6-2/TRBV6-3
j_gene: TRBJ2-7
len: 11
CDR3aa: CASYQTGEQYF

v_gene: TRBV2
j_gene: TRBJ1-1
len: 13
CDR3aa: CASSQQPAPGAFF

v_gene: TRBV11-2
j_gene: TRBJ1-2
len: 12
CDR3aa: CASSLEGRSYTF

v_gene: TRBV20-1
j_gene: TRBJ2-7
len: 14
CDR3aa: CSARDLLGQGGQYF

v_gene: TRBV7-2
j_gene: TRBJ2-7
len: 14
CDR3aa: CASSLARAEYEQYF